A selection of T cell receptor beta chains follows, all from one sample in a study of blood T cell repertoires in COVID-19. The method was immunoSEQ multiplex PCR; TCRdb's version includes in-frame clones alone and lacks a portion of them. The table records over 200,000 clones, less than 90% of them present only once. Sequencing was done on a sample of peripheral blood. These receptors came from a man aged 40-49 years with active or convalescent COVID-19. The CDR3 runs from the conserved cysteine through the conserved F or W. Each record gives: CDR3 protein, V gene, J gene, clone size. Part of the rows lack a size; the others show once, few, many or a class for expanded clones.

CDR3 protein: CASSQRGYEQYF; V gene: TRBV12-3/TRBV12-4; J gene: TRBJ2-7; clone size: NA
CDR3 protein: CASSQDPGPRKNYGYTF; V gene: TRBV14; J gene: TRBJ1-2; clone size: NA
CDR3 protein: CASSFSGGTYEQYF; V gene: TRBV5-1; J gene: TRBJ2-7; clone size: NA
CDR3 protein: CASRARWYSGANVLTF; V gene: TRBV2; J gene: TRBJ2-6; clone size: NA
CDR3 protein: CASSHREGNQPQHF; V gene: TRBV7-8; J gene: TRBJ1-5; clone size: few
CDR3 protein: CASSSGDYQPQHF; V gene: TRBV7-8; J gene: TRBJ1-5; clone size: NA
CDR3 protein: CASSPGLAGGTYNEQFF; V gene: TRBV19; J gene: TRBJ2-1; clone size: NA
CDR3 protein: CSVEAGGTLEQYF; V gene: TRBV29-1; J gene: TRBJ2-7; clone size: NA
CDR3 protein: CASSPTVNQPQHF; V gene: TRBV18; J gene: TRBJ1-5; clone size: NA
CDR3 protein: CASSEGRYQPQHF; V gene: TRBV2; J gene: TRBJ1-5; clone size: NA
CDR3 protein: CASSVDKYNSPLHF; V gene: TRBV5-6; J gene: TRBJ1-6; clone size: NA
CDR3 protein: CSVLVYGYTF; V gene: TRBV29-1; J gene: TRBJ1-2; clone size: NA
CDR3 protein: CASRRSGAANTEAFF; V gene: TRBV28; J gene: TRBJ1-1; clone size: NA
CDR3 protein: CASSPGLAAYEQYF; V gene: TRBV7-3; J gene: TRBJ2-7; clone size: NA